The clone carrying this T cell receptor (beta chain) was seen only a few times. The sample belongs to a study of blood T cell repertoires in COVID-19. Whole-study context: Nucleic acid was either cDNA or gDNA, and it came from T cells, B-cell-depleted T cells, or PBMCs.

Original analysis: Reference gene primer amplification yielded estimated nucleated cell counts. TCRdb's table, derived via immunoSEQ multiplex PCR, lists solely in-frame clones and lacks some. The DNA gave D and trimming, while V, J and clone size come from that table. The table includes roughly 220,000 clones, 70% to 90% detected once. Individuals aged roughly 18 to 95 years were recruited from roughly 22 US areas. CDR3 length: 13 amino acids. The V end lost 1 base, the J end lost 6 bases, and 7 bases lay between the germline ends. The germline V gene has CDR1 SEHNR and CDR2 FQNEAQ (reference sequence).

Sequenced material: PBMCs or T cells enriched from blood (not recorded which). This TCR derives from a woman between 35 and 50 years old with acute COVID-19. The rearrangement links TRBV7-9 to TRBJ1-5; the D is unclear. In DNA, the CDR3 is TGTGCCAGCAGCTTAGACGGTCGTCAGCCCCAGCATTTT. It yields the protein CASSLDGRQPQHF.